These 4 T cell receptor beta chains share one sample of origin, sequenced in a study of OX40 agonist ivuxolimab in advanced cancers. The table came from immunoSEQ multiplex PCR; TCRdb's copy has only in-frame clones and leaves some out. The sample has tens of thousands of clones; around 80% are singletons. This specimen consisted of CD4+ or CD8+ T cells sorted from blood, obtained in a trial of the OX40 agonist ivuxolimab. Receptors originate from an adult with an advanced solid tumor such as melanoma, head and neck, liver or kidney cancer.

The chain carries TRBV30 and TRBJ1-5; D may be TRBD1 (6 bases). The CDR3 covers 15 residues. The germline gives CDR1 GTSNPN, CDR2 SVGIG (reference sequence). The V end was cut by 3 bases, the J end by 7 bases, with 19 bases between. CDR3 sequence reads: CAWSSDRFSGQPQHF. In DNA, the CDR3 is TGTGCCTGGAGCTCCGACAGGTTTTCCGGACAGCCCCAGCATTTT.

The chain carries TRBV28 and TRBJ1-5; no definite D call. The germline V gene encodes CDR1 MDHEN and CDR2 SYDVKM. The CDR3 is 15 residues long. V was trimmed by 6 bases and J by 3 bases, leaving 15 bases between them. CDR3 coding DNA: TGTGCCAGCAGGTATATCCCCTCATCCAATCAGCCCCAGCATTTT. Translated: CASRYIPSSNQPQHF.

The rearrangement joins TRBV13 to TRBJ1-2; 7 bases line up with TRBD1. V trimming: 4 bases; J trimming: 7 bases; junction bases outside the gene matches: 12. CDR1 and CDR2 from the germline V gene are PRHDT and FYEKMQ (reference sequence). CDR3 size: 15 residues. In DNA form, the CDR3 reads TGTGCCAGCAGCTCTACAGGAGGGGGCCGCGGTGGCTACACCTTC. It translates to CASSSTGGGRGGYTF.

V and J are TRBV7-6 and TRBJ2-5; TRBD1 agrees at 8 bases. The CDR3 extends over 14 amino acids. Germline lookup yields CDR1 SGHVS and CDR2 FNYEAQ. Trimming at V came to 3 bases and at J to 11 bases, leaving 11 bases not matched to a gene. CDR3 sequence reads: CASSFPDRGWEQYF. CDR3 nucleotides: TGTGCCAGCAGCTTCCCTGACAGGGGTTGGGAGCAGTACTTC.